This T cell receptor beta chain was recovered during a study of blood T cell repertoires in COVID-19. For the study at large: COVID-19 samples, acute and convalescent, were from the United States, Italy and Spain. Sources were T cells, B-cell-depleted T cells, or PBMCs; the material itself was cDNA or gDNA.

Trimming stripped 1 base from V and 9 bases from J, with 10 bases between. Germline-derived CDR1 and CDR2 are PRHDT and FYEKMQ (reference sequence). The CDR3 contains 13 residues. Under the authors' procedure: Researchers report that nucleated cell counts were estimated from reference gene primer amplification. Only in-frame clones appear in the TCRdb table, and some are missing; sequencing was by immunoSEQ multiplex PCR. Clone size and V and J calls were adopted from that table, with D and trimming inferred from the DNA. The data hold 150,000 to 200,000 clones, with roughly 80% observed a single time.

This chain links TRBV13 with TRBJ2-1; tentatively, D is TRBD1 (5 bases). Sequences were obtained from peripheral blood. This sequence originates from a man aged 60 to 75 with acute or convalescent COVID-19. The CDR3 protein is CASSLADTGEQFF. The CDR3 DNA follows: TGTGCCAGCAGCTTAGCGGACACAGGTGAGCAGTTCTTC.